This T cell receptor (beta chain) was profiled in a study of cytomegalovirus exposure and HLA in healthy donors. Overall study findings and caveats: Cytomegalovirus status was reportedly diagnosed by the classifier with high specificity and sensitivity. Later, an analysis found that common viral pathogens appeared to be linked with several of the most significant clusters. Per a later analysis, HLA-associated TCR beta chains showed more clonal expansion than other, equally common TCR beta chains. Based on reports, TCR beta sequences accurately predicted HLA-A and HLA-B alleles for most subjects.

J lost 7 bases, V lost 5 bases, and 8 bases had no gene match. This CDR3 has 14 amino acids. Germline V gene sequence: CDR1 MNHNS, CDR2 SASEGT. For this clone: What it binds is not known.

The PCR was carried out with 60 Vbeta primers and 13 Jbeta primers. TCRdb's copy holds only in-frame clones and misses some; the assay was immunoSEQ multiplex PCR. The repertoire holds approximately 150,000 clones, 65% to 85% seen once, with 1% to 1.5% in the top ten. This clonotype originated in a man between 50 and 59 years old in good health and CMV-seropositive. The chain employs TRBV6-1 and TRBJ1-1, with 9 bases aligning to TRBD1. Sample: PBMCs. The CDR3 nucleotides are TGTGCCAGCAGTTTAGCCCTGACAGGGGGTGAAGCTTTCTTT. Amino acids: CASSLALTGGEAFF.